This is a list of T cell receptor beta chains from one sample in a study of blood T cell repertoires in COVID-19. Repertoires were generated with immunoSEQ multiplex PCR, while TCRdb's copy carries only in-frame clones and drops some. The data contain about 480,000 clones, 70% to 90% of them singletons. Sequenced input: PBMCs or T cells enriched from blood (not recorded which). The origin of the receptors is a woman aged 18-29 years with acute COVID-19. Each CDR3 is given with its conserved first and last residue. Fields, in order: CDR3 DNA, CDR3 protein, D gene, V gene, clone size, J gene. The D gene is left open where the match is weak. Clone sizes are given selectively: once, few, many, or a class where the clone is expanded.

DNA: TGTGCCAGCAGCGGGCCGGGGGGGTCCTCTGGAAACACCATATATTTT; CDR3: CASSGPGGSSGNTIYF; D: -; V: TRBV9; size: -; J: TRBJ1-3
DNA: TGTGCCAGCAGCTTAGCGCCTCTTCACCGGTCCGGCTCCTACAATGAGCAGTTCTTC; CDR3: CASSLAPLHRSGSYNEQFF; D: -; V: TRBV7-9; size: -; J: TRBJ2-1
DNA: TGTGCCAGCAGCTTGACAGGGAACCAAGAGACCCAGTACTTC; CDR3: CASSLTGNQETQYF; D: -; V: TRBV5-4; size: -; J: TRBJ2-5
DNA: TGCGCCAGCAGCCCGACAGGGGCGAGTAACTATGGCTACACCTTC; CDR3: CASSPTGASNYGYTF; D: TRBD1; V: TRBV5-1; size: -; J: TRBJ1-2
DNA: TGTGCCAGTAGAACCAGGTCTTCTAACTATGGCTACACCTTC; CDR3: CASRTRSSNYGYTF; D: -; V: TRBV19; size: -; J: TRBJ1-2
DNA: TGTGCCAGCAATAGCGGGGGTGGGGGATACAATGAGCAGTTCTTC; CDR3: CASNSGGGGYNEQFF; D: TRBD2; V: TRBV2; size: -; J: TRBJ2-1
DNA: TGCAGCGTACAGACAGGGGGAAACTATGGCTACACCTTC; CDR3: CSVQTGGNYGYTF; D: TRBD1; V: TRBV29-1; size: -; J: TRBJ1-2
DNA: TGTGCCAGCAGCTTGGCCCAGGGCACGAACACCGGGGAGCTGTTTTTT; CDR3: CASSLAQGTNTGELFF; D: -; V: TRBV5-4; size: -; J: TRBJ2-2
DNA: TGTGCCAGCAGCAACGAGATTAACACCGGGGAGCTGTTTTTT; CDR3: CASSNEINTGELFF; D: -; V: TRBV9; size: -; J: TRBJ2-2
DNA: TGTGCCAGTAGTCCGCGGATCTCCTACGAGCAGTACTTC; CDR3: CASSPRISYEQYF; D: -; V: TRBV19; size: -; J: TRBJ2-7
DNA: TGTGCCAGCAGGTACCGCCTGAGGGAAGATGGAAACACCATATATTTT; CDR3: CASRYRLREDGNTIYF; D: -; V: TRBV6-2/TRBV6-3; size: -; J: TRBJ1-3
DNA: TGCAGCGCGGTCCTAGTGAACACTGAAGCTTTCTTT; CDR3: CSAVLVNTEAFF; D: -; V: TRBV29-1; size: -; J: TRBJ1-1
DNA: TGTGCCAGTAGTTTGCAAGCGGGAGGGCCAGGAGATACGCAGTATTTT; CDR3: CASSLQAGGPGDTQYF; D: TRBD2; V: TRBV19; size: once; J: TRBJ2-3
DNA: TGTGCCTGGAGTGCCCCGGAGGCAGTCGGTCAGCCCCAGCATTTT; CDR3: CAWSAPEAVGQPQHF; D: -; V: TRBV30; size: -; J: TRBJ1-5
DNA: TGTGCCAGCAGCCTTCGAGGCTACGAGCAGTACTTC; CDR3: CASSLRGYEQYF; D: -; V: TRBV3-1/TRBV3-2; size: -; J: TRBJ2-7
DNA: TGCGCCAGCAGGGGGGCTTCTGGAAACACCATATATTTT; CDR3: CASRGASGNTIYF; D: -; V: TRBV5-1; size: -; J: TRBJ1-3
DNA: TGTGCCAGCTCTCGTCTTACTAGGGGGGATACGCAGTATTTT; CDR3: CASSRLTRGDTQYF; D: -; V: TRBV18; size: -; J: TRBJ2-3
DNA: TGTGCCAGTAAACATCGACAGGGGGCGGGAGACGAGACCCAGTACTTC; CDR3: CASKHRQGAGDETQYF; D: TRBD1; V: TRBV19; size: -; J: TRBJ2-5
DNA: TGCAGTGCTAGTTCCCAAGCGGGCACGCAGTATTTT; CDR3: CSASSQAGTQYF; D: -; V: TRBV20-1; size: -; J: TRBJ2-3
DNA: TGTGCCAGCCTAGCGGGAGGCACAGATACGCAGTATTTT; CDR3: CASLAGGTDTQYF; D: TRBD2; V: TRBV6-5; size: -; J: TRBJ2-3
DNA: TGTGCCACCAGTGATGAGAGAAAACCAAACAATGAGCAGTTCTTC; CDR3: CATSDERKPNNEQFF; D: -; V: TRBV24-1; size: -; J: TRBJ2-1
DNA: TGCGCCAGCAGCCAAGCGGGACAGGGGGGAGGCTACACCTTC; CDR3: CASSQAGQGGGYTF; D: TRBD1; V: TRBV4-1; size: -; J: TRBJ1-2
DNA: TGTGCCAGCAGTACACGGGCCGGGTCGGGAACTCGGGAGACCCAGTACTTC; CDR3: CASSTRAGSGTRETQYF; D: -; V: TRBV28; size: -; J: TRBJ2-5
DNA: TGTGCCAGCAGCGCACAGGGGGCGCAATCCGGGGAGCTGTTTTTT; CDR3: CASSAQGAQSGELFF; D: TRBD1; V: TRBV3-1/TRBV3-2; size: -; J: TRBJ2-2
DNA: TGTGCCATCAGTGAGTTCAGGGGCTCCTACAATGAGCAGTTCTTC; CDR3: CAISEFRGSYNEQFF; D: -; V: TRBV10-3; size: -; J: TRBJ2-1
DNA: TGTGCCAGCAGTGAATCGAAGGGGGCTTTCTTT; CDR3: CASSESKGAFF; D: -; V: TRBV2; size: once; J: TRBJ1-1
DNA: TGTGCCAGCAGTTACTCGCGGAGGGATAATTCACCCCTCCACTTT; CDR3: CASSYSRRDNSPLHF; D: -; V: TRBV6-5; size: once; J: TRBJ1-6
DNA: TGTGCCAGCAGTAACCAGCTGAGGAGCAATCAGCCCCAGCATTTT; CDR3: CASSNQLRSNQPQHF; D: -; V: TRBV6-5; size: -; J: TRBJ1-5
DNA: TGTGCCAGCAGCCCATCCAAGGGACAGGGGGCACTGAATGAAAAACTGTTTTTT; CDR3: CASSPSKGQGALNEKLFF; D: TRBD1; V: TRBV9; size: -; J: TRBJ1-4
DNA: TGTGCCAGCAGTGACGGGACAGGGCAGTACGAGCAGTACTTC; CDR3: CASSDGTGQYEQYF; D: TRBD1; V: TRBV6-1; size: -; J: TRBJ2-7
DNA: TGCAGTGCTAGTGGTTGGCTAGCGGACAATGAGCAGTTCTTC; CDR3: CSASGWLADNEQFF; D: TRBD2; V: TRBV20-1; size: -; J: TRBJ2-1
DNA: TGTGCCAGCAGCCCTCACAGGGCAACTAATGAAAAACTGTTTTTT; CDR3: CASSPHRATNEKLFF; D: -; V: TRBV11-2; size: -; J: TRBJ1-4
DNA: TGTGCCAGCAGTTTATCGGGGACAAGCTACCCTAATTCACCCCTCCACTTT; CDR3: CASSLSGTSYPNSPLHF; D: -; V: TRBV27; size: -; J: TRBJ1-6
DNA: TGTGCCACTTGGGGCTACGCTGAAGCTTTCTTT; CDR3: CATWGYAEAFF; D: -; V: TRBV6-5; size: -; J: TRBJ1-1
DNA: TGCGCCAGCAGCACGGACAGGGGATATGGCTACACCTTC; CDR3: CASSTDRGYGYTF; D: TRBD1; V: TRBV5-1; size: -; J: TRBJ1-2
DNA: TGTGCCAGCAGCCAAGGTTTTGGGGGCTCTAACTATGGCTACACCTTC; CDR3: CASSQGFGGSNYGYTF; D: -; V: TRBV3-1/TRBV3-2; size: -; J: TRBJ1-2
DNA: TGTGCCAGCAGCGTAGAGGCCGGGTTTGCTGAAAAACTGTTTTTT; CDR3: CASSVEAGFAEKLFF; D: -; V: TRBV9; size: -; J: TRBJ1-4
DNA: TGTGCCAGCAGTTTACGTAGAGCGGGAGAAGAGACCCAGTACTTC; CDR3: CASSLRRAGEETQYF; D: TRBD2; V: TRBV28; size: -; J: TRBJ2-5
DNA: TGTGCCAGCAGCCAAGCGCAGGGGTCGTTTAACTATGGCTACACCTTC; CDR3: CASSQAQGSFNYGYTF; D: -; V: TRBV3-1/TRBV3-2; size: -; J: TRBJ1-2
DNA: TGTGCCAGCAGTAGACGAGACTTAGGTGAGCAGTTCTTC; CDR3: CASSRRDLGEQFF; D: -; V: TRBV12-3/TRBV12-4; size: -; J: TRBJ2-1
DNA: TGTGCCAGCAGCGTAGAATACGGGAATACGCAGTATTTT; CDR3: CASSVEYGNTQYF; D: -; V: TRBV9; size: -; J: TRBJ2-3
DNA: TGTGCCATCAGTGAGGTACTAGCGGGAGCTACGCAGTATTTT; CDR3: CAISEVLAGATQYF; D: TRBD2; V: TRBV10-3; size: -; J: TRBJ2-3
DNA: TGTGCCAGCAGTTGGGACAGGGGTCGGGGCTACACCTTC; CDR3: CASSWDRGRGYTF; D: TRBD1; V: TRBV6-5; size: -; J: TRBJ1-2
DNA: TGTGCCAGCAGCAAAGAGAGAGACAGGGTTATCTACGAGCAGTACTTC; CDR3: CASSKERDRVIYEQYF; D: -; V: TRBV21-1; size: -; J: TRBJ2-7
DNA: TGTGCCAGCAGCCAATCACCGGGACTAAGTGTGACCCAGTACTTC; CDR3: CASSQSPGLSVTQYF; D: TRBD2; V: TRBV3-1/TRBV3-2; size: once; J: TRBJ2-5
DNA: TGTGCCAGCAGCGCCGCCCGTGGAGGCGAGCAGTACTTC; CDR3: CASSAARGGEQYF; D: -; V: TRBV9; size: many; J: TRBJ2-7
DNA: TGCAGTGCTAGTTGGCGGGAGATCTTCTACAATGAGCAGTTCTTC; CDR3: CSASWREIFYNEQFF; D: TRBD2; V: TRBV20-1; size: -; J: TRBJ2-1
DNA: TGTGCCAGCAGCCAGACTAGCGGGAGGGCCCACGAGCAGTACTTC; CDR3: CASSQTSGRAHEQYF; D: TRBD2; V: TRBV3-1/TRBV3-2; size: -; J: TRBJ2-7
DNA: TGTGCCAGCAGGCGAGTGGAAGCTTTCTTT; CDR3: CASRRVEAFF; D: -; V: TRBV28; size: -; J: TRBJ1-1
DNA: TGTGCCAGCAGCTTAGGGACAGGGGGGGATCAGCCCCAGCATTTT; CDR3: CASSLGTGGDQPQHF; D: TRBD1; V: TRBV7-9; size: -; J: TRBJ1-5
DNA: TGTGCCAGCAGTGGGGACAGGGTTAATCAGCCCCAGCATTTT; CDR3: CASSGDRVNQPQHF; D: TRBD1; V: TRBV2; size: -; J: TRBJ1-5